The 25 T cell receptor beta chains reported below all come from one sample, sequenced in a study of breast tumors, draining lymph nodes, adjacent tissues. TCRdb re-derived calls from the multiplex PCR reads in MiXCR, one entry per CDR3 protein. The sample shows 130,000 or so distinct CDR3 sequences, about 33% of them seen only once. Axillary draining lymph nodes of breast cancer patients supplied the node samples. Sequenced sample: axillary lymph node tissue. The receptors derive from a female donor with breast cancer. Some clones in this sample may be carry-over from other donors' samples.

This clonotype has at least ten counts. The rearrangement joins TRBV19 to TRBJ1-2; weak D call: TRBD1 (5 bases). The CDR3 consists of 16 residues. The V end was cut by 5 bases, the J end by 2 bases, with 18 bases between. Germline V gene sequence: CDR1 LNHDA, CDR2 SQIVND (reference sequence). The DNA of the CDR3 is TGTGCCAGTAGTGAAACAGGCGGATCGTTAAACTATGGCTACACCTTC. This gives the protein CASSETGGSLNYGYTF.

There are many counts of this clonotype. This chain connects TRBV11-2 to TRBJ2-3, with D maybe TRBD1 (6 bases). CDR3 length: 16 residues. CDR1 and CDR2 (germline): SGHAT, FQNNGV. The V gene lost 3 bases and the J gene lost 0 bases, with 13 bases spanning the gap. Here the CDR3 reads CASSFSMGQSTDTQYF. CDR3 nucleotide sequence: TGTGCCAGCAGCTTCTCGATGGGACAAAGCACAGATACGCAGTATTTT.

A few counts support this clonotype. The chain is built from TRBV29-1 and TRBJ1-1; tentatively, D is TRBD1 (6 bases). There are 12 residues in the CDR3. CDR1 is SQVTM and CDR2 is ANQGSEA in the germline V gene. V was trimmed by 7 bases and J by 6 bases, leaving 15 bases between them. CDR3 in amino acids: CSAVRGNAEAFF. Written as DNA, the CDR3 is TGCAGCGCGGTTAGGGGGAATGCTGAAGCTTTCTTT.

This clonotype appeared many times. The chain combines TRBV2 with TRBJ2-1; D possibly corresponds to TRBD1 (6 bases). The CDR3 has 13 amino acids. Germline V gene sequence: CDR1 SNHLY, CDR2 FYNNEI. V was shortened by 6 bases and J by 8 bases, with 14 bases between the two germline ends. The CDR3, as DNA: TGTGCCAGCAGGGACAGTGACTCCCATGAGCAGTTCTTC. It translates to CASRDSDSHEQFF.

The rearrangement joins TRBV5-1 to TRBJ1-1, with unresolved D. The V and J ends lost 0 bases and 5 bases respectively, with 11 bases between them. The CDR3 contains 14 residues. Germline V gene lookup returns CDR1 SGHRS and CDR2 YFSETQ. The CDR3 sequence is CASSLVLDGTEAFF. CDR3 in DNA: TGCGCCAGCAGCTTGGTGCTCGACGGGACTGAAGCTTTCTTT. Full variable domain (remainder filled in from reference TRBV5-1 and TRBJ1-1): KAGVTQTPRYLIKTRGQQVTLSCSPISGHRSVSWYQQTPGQGLQFLFEYFSETQRNKGNFPGRFSGRQFSNSRSEMNVSTLELGDSALYLCASSLVLDGTEAFFGQGTRLTVV.

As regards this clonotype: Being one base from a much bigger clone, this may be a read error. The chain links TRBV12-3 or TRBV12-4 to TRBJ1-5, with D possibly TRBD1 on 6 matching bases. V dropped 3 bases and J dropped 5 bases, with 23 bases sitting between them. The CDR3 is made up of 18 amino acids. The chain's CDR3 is CASSFLGPGARRDQPQHF. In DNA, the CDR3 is TGTGCCAGCAGTTTCTTAGGGCCGGGGGCCAGGCGCGATCAGCCCCAGCATTTT.

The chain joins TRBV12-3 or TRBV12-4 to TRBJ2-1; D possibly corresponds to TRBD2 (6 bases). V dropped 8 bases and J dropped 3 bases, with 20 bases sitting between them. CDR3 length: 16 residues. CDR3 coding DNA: TGTGCCAGCCCACCCCCGGGGGAACAGTACTACAATGAGCAGTTCTTC. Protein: CASPPPGEQYYNEQFF.

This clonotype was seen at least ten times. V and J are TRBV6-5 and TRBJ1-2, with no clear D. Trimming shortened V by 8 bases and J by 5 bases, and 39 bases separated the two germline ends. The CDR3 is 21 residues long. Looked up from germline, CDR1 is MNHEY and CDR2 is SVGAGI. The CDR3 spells CASVGVWLPPSEGRPSYGYTF. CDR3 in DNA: TGTGCCAGCGTAGGTGTGTGGCTCCCCCCGTCTGAGGGCAGGCCGTCATATGGCTACACCTTC.

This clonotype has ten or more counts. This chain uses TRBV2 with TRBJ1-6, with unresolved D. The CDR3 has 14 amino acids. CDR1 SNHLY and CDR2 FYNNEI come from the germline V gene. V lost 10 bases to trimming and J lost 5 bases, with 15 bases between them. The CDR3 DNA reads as TGTGCCACAACTCTCGGGCGGGATAATTCACCCCTCCACTTT. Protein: CATTLGRDNSPLHF.

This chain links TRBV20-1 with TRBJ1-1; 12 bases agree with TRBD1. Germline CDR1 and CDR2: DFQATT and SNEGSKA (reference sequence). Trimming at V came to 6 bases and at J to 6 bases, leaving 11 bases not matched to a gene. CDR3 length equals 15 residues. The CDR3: CSAGGTGGARAEAFF. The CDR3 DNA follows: TGCAGTGCCGGAGGGACAGGGGGCGCGCGGGCTGAAGCTTTCTTT.

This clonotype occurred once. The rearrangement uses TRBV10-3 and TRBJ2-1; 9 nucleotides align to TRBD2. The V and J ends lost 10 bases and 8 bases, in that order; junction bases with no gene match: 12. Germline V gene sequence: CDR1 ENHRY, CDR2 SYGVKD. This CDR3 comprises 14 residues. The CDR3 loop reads CASRRAGGGDEQFF. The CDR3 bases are TGTGCCAGCAGAAGGGCGGGGGGGGGGGATGAGCAGTTCTTC.

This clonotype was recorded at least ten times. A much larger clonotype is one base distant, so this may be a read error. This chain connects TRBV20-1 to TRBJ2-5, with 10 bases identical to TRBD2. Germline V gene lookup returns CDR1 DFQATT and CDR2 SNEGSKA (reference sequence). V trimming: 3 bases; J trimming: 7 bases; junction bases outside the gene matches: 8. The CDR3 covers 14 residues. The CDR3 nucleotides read TGCAGTGCTAGTACTAGCGGGGCTGGGGCGACCCAGTACTTC. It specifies CSASTSGAGATQYF.

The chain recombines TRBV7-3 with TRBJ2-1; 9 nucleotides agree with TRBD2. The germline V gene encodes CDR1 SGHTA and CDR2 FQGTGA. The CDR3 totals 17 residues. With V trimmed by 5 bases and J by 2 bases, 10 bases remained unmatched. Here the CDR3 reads CASSKDRREGPYNEQFF. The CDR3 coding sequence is TGTGCCAGCAGCAAGGACAGGCGGGAGGGCCCCTACAATGAGCAGTTCTTC. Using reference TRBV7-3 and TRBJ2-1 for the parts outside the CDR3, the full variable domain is GAGVSQTPSNKVTEKGKYVELRCDPISGHTALYWYRQSLGQGPEFLIYFQGTGAADDSGLPNDRFFAVRPEGSVSTLKIQRTERGDSAVYLCASSKDRREGPYNEQFFGPGTRLTVL.

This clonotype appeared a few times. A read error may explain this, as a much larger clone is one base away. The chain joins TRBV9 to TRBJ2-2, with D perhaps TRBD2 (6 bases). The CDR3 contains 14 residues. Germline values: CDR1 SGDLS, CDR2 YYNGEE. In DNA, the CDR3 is TGTGCCAGCAGCGTAGAAGGAGGGCCCGGGGAGCTGTCTTTT. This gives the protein CASSVEGGPGELSF.

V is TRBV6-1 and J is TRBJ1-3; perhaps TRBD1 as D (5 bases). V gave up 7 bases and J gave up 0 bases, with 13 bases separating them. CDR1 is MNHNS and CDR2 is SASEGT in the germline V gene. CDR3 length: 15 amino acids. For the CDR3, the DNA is TGTGCCAGCACCCCCGGGGCTAGCTCTGGAAACACCATATATTTT. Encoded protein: CASTPGASSGNTIYF.

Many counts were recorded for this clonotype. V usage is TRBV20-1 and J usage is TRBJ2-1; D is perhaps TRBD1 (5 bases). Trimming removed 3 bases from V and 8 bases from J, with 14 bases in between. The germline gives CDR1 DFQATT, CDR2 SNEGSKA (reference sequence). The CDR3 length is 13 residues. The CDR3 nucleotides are TGCAGTGCTAGGCCAGGGTTTGGGGATGAGCAGTTCTTC. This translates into CSARPGFGDEQFF.

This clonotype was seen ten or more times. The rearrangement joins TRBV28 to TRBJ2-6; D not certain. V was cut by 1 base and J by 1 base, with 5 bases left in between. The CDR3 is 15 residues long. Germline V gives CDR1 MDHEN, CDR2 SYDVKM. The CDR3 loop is CASSLSASGANVLTF. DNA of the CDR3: TGTGCCAGCAGTTTATCGGCATCTGGGGCCAACGTCCTGACTTTC.

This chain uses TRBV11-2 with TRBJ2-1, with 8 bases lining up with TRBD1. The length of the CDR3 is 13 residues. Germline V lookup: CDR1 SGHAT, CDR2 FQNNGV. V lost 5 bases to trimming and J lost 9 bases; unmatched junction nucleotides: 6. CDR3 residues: CASSLSGTGEQFF. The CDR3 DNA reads TGTGCCAGCAGCCTATCCGGGACAGGTGAGCAGTTCTTC. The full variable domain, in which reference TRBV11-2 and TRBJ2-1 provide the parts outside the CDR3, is EAGVAQSPRYKIIEKRQSVAFWCNPISGHATLYWYQQILGQGPKLLIQFQNNGVVDDSQLPKDRFSAERLKGVDSTLKIQPAKLEDSAVYLCASSLSGTGEQFFGPGTRLTVL.

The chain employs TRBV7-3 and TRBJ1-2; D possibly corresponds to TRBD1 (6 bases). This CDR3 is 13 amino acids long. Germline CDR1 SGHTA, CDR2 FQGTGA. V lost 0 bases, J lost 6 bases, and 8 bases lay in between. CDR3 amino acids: CASSLTGGDGYTF. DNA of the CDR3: TGTGCCAGCAGCTTAACAGGGGGAGATGGCTACACCTTC. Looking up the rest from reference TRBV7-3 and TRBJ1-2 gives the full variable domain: GAGVSQTPSNKVTEKGKYVELRCDPISGHTALYWYRQSLGQGPEFLIYFQGTGAADDSGLPNDRFFAVRPEGSVSTLKIQRTERGDSAVYLCASSLTGGDGYTFGSGTRLTVV.

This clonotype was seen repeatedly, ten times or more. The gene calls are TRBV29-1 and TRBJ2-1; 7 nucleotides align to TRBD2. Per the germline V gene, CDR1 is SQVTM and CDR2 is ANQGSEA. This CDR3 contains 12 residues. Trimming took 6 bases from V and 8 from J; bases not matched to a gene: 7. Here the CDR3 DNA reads TGCAGCGTGGGGATGGGAGGGGATGAGCAGTTCTTC. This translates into CSVGMGGDEQFF.

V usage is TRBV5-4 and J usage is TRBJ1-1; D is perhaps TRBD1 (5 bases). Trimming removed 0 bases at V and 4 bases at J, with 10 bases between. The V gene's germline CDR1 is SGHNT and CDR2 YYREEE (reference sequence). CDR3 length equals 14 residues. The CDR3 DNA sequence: TGTGCCAGCAGCTTGGAGAGGGGCGGCACTGAAGCTTTCTTT. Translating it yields CASSLERGGTEAFF.

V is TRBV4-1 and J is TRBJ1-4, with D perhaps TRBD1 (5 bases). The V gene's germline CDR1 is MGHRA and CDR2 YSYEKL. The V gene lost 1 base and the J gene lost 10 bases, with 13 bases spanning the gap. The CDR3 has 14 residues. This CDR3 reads CASSQGGGAGKLFF. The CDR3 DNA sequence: TGCGCCAGCAGCCAAGGGGGAGGGGCTGGAAAACTGTTTTTT.

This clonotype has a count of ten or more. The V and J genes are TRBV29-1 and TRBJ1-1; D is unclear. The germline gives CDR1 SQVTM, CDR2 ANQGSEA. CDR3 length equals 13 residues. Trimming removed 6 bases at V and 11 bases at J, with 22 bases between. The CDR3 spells CSVRPPTLMEAFF. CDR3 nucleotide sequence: TGCAGCGTCAGACCCCCAACTCTCATGGAGGCTTTCTTT.

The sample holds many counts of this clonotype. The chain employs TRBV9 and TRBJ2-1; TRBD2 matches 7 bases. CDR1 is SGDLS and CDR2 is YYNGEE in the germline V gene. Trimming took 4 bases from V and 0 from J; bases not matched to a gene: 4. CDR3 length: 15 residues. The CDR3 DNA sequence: TGTGCCAGCAGCTCCCGGGACTACTCCTACAATGAGCAGTTCTTC. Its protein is CASSSRDYSYNEQFF.

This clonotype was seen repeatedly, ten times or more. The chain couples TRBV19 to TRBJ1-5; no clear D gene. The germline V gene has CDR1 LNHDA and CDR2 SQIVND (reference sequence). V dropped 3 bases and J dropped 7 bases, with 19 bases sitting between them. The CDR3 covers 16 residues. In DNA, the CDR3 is TGTGCCAGTAGTATGACGGTAACACGGGTAGGGCAGCCCCAGCATTTT. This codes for CASSMTVTRVGQPQHF.